Below are 9 T cell receptor beta chains sequenced from a single sample in a study of T cells in Graves' hyperthyroidism and ophthalmopathy. Researchers took RNA transcripts and amplified the TCR beta CDR3 regions from them. Carried out on the TCR CDR3, a first-round RT-PCR used the HTBI primer set. TCRdb re-called the multiplex PCR reads through MiXCR, storing one row per CDR3 protein. This repertoire shows 550,000 to 700,000 distinct CDR3 sequences, roughly 14% found once; its top ten account for 4.3%. Source material: blood. These receptors were collected from a middle-aged woman with Graves' ophthalmopathy.

This clonotype came up a few times. This chain links TRBV4-2 with TRBJ2-7, with 7 positions matching TRBD2. Germline-derived CDR1 and CDR2 are LGHNA and YNFKEQ. V lost 3 bases and J lost 0; bases outside the gene matches: 2. The CDR3 is 14 amino acids. CDR3 protein: CASSQSGDSYEQYF. The CDR3 coding sequence is TGTGCCAGCAGCCAGAGCGGGGACTCCTACGAGCAGTACTTC.

The chain carries TRBV11-2 and TRBJ1-3; no clear D. Germline values: CDR1 SGHAT, CDR2 FQNNGV. The CDR3 runs 17 residues. The ends were cut back, 5 bases at V and 1 base at J, with 18 bases in the middle. CDR3 residues: CASSPGLGILSGNTIYF. Written as DNA, the CDR3 is TGTGCCAGCAGCCCAGGACTGGGGATCCTATCTGGAAACACCATATATTTT.

Worth noting for this clonotype: This may come from a read error, since a much larger clone is one base off. This rearrangement joins TRBV19 to TRBJ1-1; a possible D gene is TRBD1 (6 bases). This CDR3 contains 15 residues. Per germline, CDR1 LNHDA and CDR2 SQIVND (reference sequence). CDR3 bases: TGTGCCAATAGTACAGGGTCGTACTCGCACACTGAAGCTTTCTTT. This encodes CANSTGSYSHTEAFF. Variable domain in full (rest from reference TRBV19 and TRBJ1-1): DGGITQSPKYLFRKEGQNVTLSCEQNLNHDAMYWYRQDPGQGLRLIYYSQIVNDFQKGDIAEGYSVSREKKESFPLTVTSAQKNPTAFYLCANSTGSYSHTEAFFGQGTRLTVV.

The chain has TRBV4-1 and TRBJ2-7; D may be TRBD2 (7 bases). CDR1 and CDR2 (germline): MGHRA, YSYEKL. This CDR3 has 15 amino acids. The V and J ends lost 4 bases and 9 bases respectively, with 22 bases between them. As DNA, the CDR3 is TGCGCCAGCAGCCGGGGGGGGACACTCGTCGGGGTGCAGTACTTC. It translates to CASSRGGTLVGVQYF.

The chain employs TRBV7-9 and TRBJ1-2, with D hard to call. This CDR3 is built from 15 residues. The germline V and J ends were trimmed by 4 bases and 2 bases, with 14 bases remaining between them. Germline V gene lookup returns CDR1 SEHNR and CDR2 FQNEAQ (reference sequence). CDR3 nucleotide sequence: TGTGCCAGCAGCTGGTTCGGACGGATCAACTATGGCTACACCTTC. Translating it yields CASSWFGRINYGYTF.

This clonotype was found many times. This chain uses TRBV20-1 with TRBJ2-2; 7 bases line up with TRBD2. V trimming: 5 bases; J trimming: 1 base; junction bases outside the gene matches: 10. Germline CDR1 and CDR2: DFQATT and SNEGSKA (reference sequence). The CDR3 is 16 amino acids. CDR3 coding DNA: TGCAGTGCTCCGGTTAGAGAGCGGGAGAACACCGGGGAGCTGTTTTTT. This codes for CSAPVRERENTGELFF.

In the case of this clonotype: A clone one base away is much larger, so this may be a read error. V is TRBV5-1 and J is TRBJ1-2, with D tentatively TRBD1 (5 bases). Germline V gene lookup returns CDR1 SGHRS and CDR2 YFSETQ. This CDR3 has 14 residues. Trimming removed 8 bases from V and 2 bases from J, with 16 bases in between. The CDR3 spells CASTMGGENYGYTF. The CDR3 DNA follows: TGCGCCAGTACTATGGGAGGGGAAAACTATGGCTACACCTTC.

This clonotype was observed a handful of times. This chain connects TRBV5-1 to TRBJ2-5; no clear D gene. The CDR3 contains 16 residues. The V gene's germline CDR1 is SGHRS and CDR2 YFSETQ. Trimming cost V 3 bases and J 4 bases, with 19 bases left between them. The CDR3 region has the DNA TGCGCCAGCAGCTCTACCGCCTCTCCGGGCCGAGAGACCCAGTACTTC. This translates into CASSSTASPGRETQYF.

This clonotype was seen repeatedly, ten times or more. This chain joins TRBV6-5 and TRBJ1-2; 8 nucleotides agree with TRBD1. Germline CDR1 reads MNHEY; CDR2 reads SVGAGI. J was trimmed by 1 base and V by 6 bases; bases with no gene match: 4. This CDR3 spans 14 amino acids. The CDR3: CASRATGDNYGYTF. In DNA, the CDR3 is TGTGCCAGCAGGGCGACAGGGGATAACTATGGCTACACCTTC.